This TCR beta chain is drawn from a study of lymphopenia after photon versus proton radiotherapy. Study-level points and caveats: Oligoclonal CD8+ Temra expansion after nadir drove photon patients' diversity drop. Under photons, naive T cells and diversity fell while effector/memory populations rose.

The table came from immunoSEQ multiplex PCR; TCRdb's copy has only in-frame clones and leaves some out. Among tens of thousands of clones, roughly 93% were seen once, and the ten largest hold roughly 2.7%. A remark on this clone: What it binds is not known. One junction end disagrees with the germline gene, perhaps due to a read error.

Sample: peripheral blood, taken from a patient treated with photon-based radiotherapy. This receptor was taken from a woman in her sixties or seventies with pancreatic cancer.

The CDR3 bases are TGTGCCAGCAGCACCAACAGGGGGGTCAACGTCCTGACTTTC. Amino acids: CASSTNRGVNVLTF. The chain couples TRBV11-2 to TRBJ2-6; 8 nucleotides match TRBD1. The germline CDR1 and CDR2 sequences are SGHAT and FQNNGV. The CDR3 has 14 residues.